These 20 T cell receptor beta chains came from one sample sequenced in a study of T cell repertoires in cytomegalovirus infection (dated by TCRdb to between 2017 and 2020). This sample was sequenced with an Illumina HiSeq 1500. Starting from the raw public reads, TCRdb applied fastp trimming at Q25, assembled clones with MiXCR and retained in-frame beta chains. Rows merge per CDR3 protein into single entries with the most common DNA and genes. This sample holds some 200,000 distinct CDR3 sequences; 8.5% to 10% were observed only once. In total, the top ten clones hold approximately 4.6% of the sample. Sequencing input: PBMCs. The source is a human donor in good health (CMV status not recorded). Some clones in this sample may be carry-over from other donors' samples.

The chain couples TRBV20-1 to TRBJ1-5, with a weak D call TRBD1 (5 bases). Trimming shortened V by 3 bases and J by 4 bases, and 19 bases separated the two germline ends. This CDR3 region has 16 residues. Per the germline V gene, CDR1 is DFQATT and CDR2 is SNEGSKA (reference sequence). This CDR3 is CSASPVRGTSNQPQHF. Here the CDR3 DNA reads TGCAGTGCTAGCCCCGTGCGGGGCACATCAAATCAGCCCCAGCATTTT.

This clonotype showed up just a few times. The chain couples TRBV12-3 or TRBV12-4 to TRBJ2-3; possible D gene TRBD1, 7 bases. V was trimmed by 3 bases and J by 4 bases, leaving 14 bases between them. This CDR3 is 15 amino acids long. Here the CDR3 DNA reads TGTGCCAGCAGTTTTCTCAGGGGGGCTGCAGATACGCAGTATTTT. It codes for CASSFLRGAADTQYF.

This clonotype showed up many times. The rearrangement links TRBV7-9 to TRBJ1-1; D is unresolved. Trimming pared 5 bases from V and 6 bases from J, leaving 10 bases between. Per germline, CDR1 SEHNR and CDR2 FQNEAQ (reference sequence). This CDR3 has 12 residues. Written as DNA, the CDR3 is TGTGCCAGCAGCCATCGCGGGCCTGAAGCTTTCTTT. Translated: CASSHRGPEAFF.

The rearrangement uses TRBV19 and TRBJ1-5, with 11 bases identical to TRBD1. The CDR3 covers 17 residues. The germline V gene encodes CDR1 LNHDA and CDR2 SQIVND (reference sequence). Trimming at V came to 5 bases and at J to 0 bases, leaving 6 bases not matched to a gene. The CDR3 protein is CASSLDRGRYSNQPQHF. CDR3 nucleotide sequence: TGTGCCAGTAGTCTGGACAGGGGGCGGTATAGCAATCAGCCCCAGCATTTT.

This clonotype was seen at least ten times. The CDR3 DNA sequence: TGTGCCAGCAGTTTGGGACAGGGGAGCTACACCTTC. Translating gives CASSLGQGSYTF. The V and J genes are TRBV7-2 and TRBJ1-2; TRBD1 matches at 10 bases. With 6 bases clipped from V and 9 bases from J, the junction kept 4 bases outside the gene matches. The CDR3 spans 12 residues. The V gene's germline CDR1 is SGHTA and CDR2 FQGNSA.

This clonotype was found many times. The J gene is TRBJ1-5, the V gene TRBV7-9, with 9 bases aligning to TRBD1. This CDR3 has 15 amino acids. From germline, CDR1 is SEHNR and CDR2 FQNEAQ (reference sequence). V lost 5 bases, J lost 6 bases, and 8 bases stayed unmatched. Here the CDR3 DNA reads TGTGCCAGCAGCCGGACCGCGGACAGGGGTCAGCCCCAGCATTTT. It encodes CASSRTADRGQPQHF.

Only a few counts were recorded for this clonotype. This chain uses TRBV27 with TRBJ1-3; D is uncertain. The CDR3 has 16 amino acids. The V end lost 3 bases, the J end lost 0 bases, and 12 bases lay between the germline ends. The germline gives CDR1 MNHEY, CDR2 SMNVEV (reference sequence). DNA for the CDR3: TGTGCCAGCAGTTTGGGAGCACCCCTCTCTGGAAACACCATATATTTT. This translates into CASSLGAPLSGNTIYF.

This clonotype was detected many times. The chain couples TRBV12-3 or TRBV12-4 to TRBJ2-7; D gene unclear. Trimming cost V 1 base and J 3 bases, with 19 bases left between them. The CDR3 runs to 17 residues. CDR3 region: CASSLVFLGKTLYEQYF. CDR3 DNA: TGTGCCAGCAGTTTAGTTTTCTTGGGAAAAACCCTCTACGAGCAGTACTTC.

The table lists this clonotype with many counts. The chain carries TRBV7-8 and TRBJ2-1, with 11 bases aligning to TRBD2. The CDR3 runs to 18 residues. The germline V gene has CDR1 SGHVS and CDR2 FQNEAQ. J gave up 3 bases and V 1 base, and 8 bases lay outside the gene matches. The CDR3 sequence: CASSLVVAGGGDYNEQFF. DNA for the CDR3: TGTGCCAGCAGCTTAGTTGTAGCGGGGGGGGGAGACTACAATGAGCAGTTCTTC.

This clonotype was observed a few times. The V call is TRBV20-1, the J call TRBJ1-4, with D maybe TRBD1 (5 bases). The length of the CDR3 is 12 residues. V was cut by 4 bases and J by 6 bases, with 9 bases left in between. Germline V CDR1 and CDR2: DFQATT, SNEGSKA (reference sequence). CDR3 region: CSAKGTDEKLFF. The CDR3 DNA sequence: TGCAGTGCTAAGGGGACGGATGAAAAACTGTTTTTT.

The gene calls are TRBV29-1 and TRBJ1-2; D remains unclear. CDR3 length equals 13 residues. With 4 bases removed from V and 6 bases from J, the gap between germline ends came to 15 bases. The germline V gene encodes CDR1 SQVTM and CDR2 ANQGSEA. CDR3 DNA sequence: TGCAGCGTTGCTGCGGACCAGAAAGATGGCTACACCTTC. It yields the protein CSVAADQKDGYTF.

There are a few counts of this clonotype. This chain links TRBV14 with TRBJ2-5; D gene uncertain. The CDR3 contains 15 residues. Germline values: CDR1 SGHDN, CDR2 FVKESK. V was clipped by 6 bases and J by 0 bases, with 14 bases between them. Here the CDR3 DNA reads TGTGCCAGCAGTCGAGCGTCCATGTACCAAGAGACCCAGTACTTC. It is translated as CASSRASMYQETQYF.

This clonotype was counted at least ten times. This chain links TRBV7-2 with TRBJ1-4; tentative D call: TRBD1 (5 bases). The CDR3 spans 19 residues. V lost 4 bases to trimming and J lost 0 bases, with 21 bases between them. Germline CDR1 reads SGHTA; CDR2 reads FQGNSA. The CDR3 here is CASSSTYRGHFATNEKLFF. The CDR3 DNA reads TGTGCCAGCAGCTCAACCTACCGAGGACATTTCGCAACTAATGAAAAACTGTTTTTT.

The table lists this clonotype with many counts. The chain employs TRBV12-3 or TRBV12-4 and TRBJ2-7; 13 positions agree with TRBD2. After removal of 5 bases from V and 7 bases from J, the junction contained 8 bases not matched to a gene. This CDR3 region has 15 residues. The CDR3 nucleotides read TGTGCCAGCAGTCCACTAGCGGGAGGGCCGGGGGAGCAGTACTTC. Translating it yields CASSPLAGGPGEQYF.

This clonotype appeared many times. The chain employs TRBV28 and TRBJ1-2; maybe TRBD1 (5 bases). The CDR3 loop spans 12 amino acids. The V end was cut by 2 bases, the J end by 4 bases, with 5 bases between. CDR1 and CDR2 (germline): MDHEN, SYDVKM. The CDR3 protein is CASSLGGYGYTF. As DNA, the CDR3 is TGTGCCAGCAGTTTAGGGGGCTATGGCTACACCTTC.

V usage is TRBV3-1 and J usage is TRBJ2-7, with D possibly TRBD2 on 5 matching bases. The V gene's germline CDR1 is LGHDT and CDR2 YNNKEL (reference sequence). V gave up 4 bases and J gave up 0 bases, with 13 bases separating them. This CDR3 is built from 15 residues. CDR3 amino acids: CASSPGGLSSYEQYF. Here the CDR3 DNA reads TGTGCCAGCAGCCCCGGAGGATTAAGCTCCTACGAGCAGTACTTC.

The J gene is TRBJ2-2, the V gene TRBV29-1; tentatively, D is TRBD2 (5 bases). Trimming removed 6 bases from V and 6 bases from J, with 11 bases in between. Germline values: CDR1 SQVTM, CDR2 ANQGSEA. The CDR3 extends over 12 amino acids. As DNA, the CDR3 is TGCAGCGTCGGGATGAGCCCCGGGGAGCTGTTTTTT. Amino acids: CSVGMSPGELFF.

The rearrangement uses TRBV7-2 and TRBJ2-3, with 9 bases fitting TRBD2. Germline V gene data show CDR1 as SGHTA and CDR2 as FQGNSA. The ends lost 3 bases at V and 3 bases at J; junction bases unmatched: 4. This CDR3 is built from 15 residues. In DNA form, the CDR3 reads TGTGCCAGCAGCTTGGCTAGCGGGGTAACAGATACGCAGTATTTT. Translation: CASSLASGVTDTQYF. Filled out from reference TRBV7-2 and TRBJ2-3, the complete variable domain reads GAGVSQSPSNKVTEKGKDVELRCDPISGHTALYWYRQSLGQGLEFLIYFQGNSAPDKSGLPSDRFSAERTGGSVSTLTIQRTQQEDSAVYLCASSLASGVTDTQYFGPGTRLTVL.

This clonotype was seen at least ten times. V is TRBV7-9 and J is TRBJ2-7, with 9 bases identical to TRBD1. The CDR3 totals 14 residues. CDR1 is SEHNR and CDR2 is FQNEAQ in the germline V gene (reference sequence). The trim removed 3 bases at V and 4 bases at J, leaving 4 bases unmatched. CDR3 in amino acids: CASSFGQGTYEQYF. As DNA, the CDR3 is TGTGCCAGCAGCTTCGGACAGGGGACGTACGAGCAGTACTTC.

The V call is TRBV5-3, the J call TRBJ1-5; 11 bases match TRBD1. TRBV5-3 is classed as an ORF, of uncertain function. Germline trimming cut 8 bases from V and 8 bases from J; bases unmatched to any gene: 12. This CDR3 is 15 amino acids long. The CDR3 reads CASSRDRGFMEPQHF. The CDR3 DNA is TGTGCCAGCAGCCGGGACAGGGGGTTTATGGAGCCCCAGCATTTT.